Each of the 22 T cell receptor beta chains below was sequenced from the same sample in a study of CD8+ T cells in alopecia areata. The sequencing template was cDNA reverse transcribed from extracted RNA. TCRdb's copy holds only in-frame clones and misses some; the assay was immunoSEQ multiplex PCR. The table includes about 12,000 clones, around three fifths detected once. Specimens obtained from alopecia areata patients comprised lesional scalp punch biopsies and peripheral blood. Material for sequencing was skin. Receptors originate from a human donor with alopecia areata.

This clone has only a few counts. This chain uses TRBV29-1 with TRBJ2-1, with unresolved D. Trimming removed 7 bases from V and 2 bases from J, with 3 bases in between. CDR1 is SQVTM, CDR2 ANQGSEA, per germline. This CDR3 has 10 residues. Here the CDR3 reads CSAAYNEQFF. The CDR3 nucleotides are TGCAGCGCAGCCTACAATGAGCAGTTCTTC.

The V call is TRBV4-1, the J call TRBJ1-6; possible D gene TRBD1, 5 bases. The CDR3 contains 21 residues. V gave up 4 bases and J gave up 0 bases, with 25 bases separating them. Looked up from germline, CDR1 is MGHRA and CDR2 is YSYEKL. This CDR3 reads CASSPKGLGMGGSSYNSPLHF. CDR3 coding DNA: TGCGCCAGCAGCCCCAAAGGGCTGGGAATGGGGGGGAGCTCCTATAATTCACCCCTCCACTTT.

The chain employs TRBV6-5 and TRBJ1-2, with 7 bases fitting TRBD1. J was trimmed by 4 bases and V by 5 bases; bases with no gene match: 7. Germline lookup yields CDR1 MNHEY and CDR2 SVGAGI. This CDR3 has 14 residues. The CDR3 here is CASSTGERVYGYTF. The CDR3 region has the DNA TGTGCCAGCAGTACAGGGGAGAGGGTCTATGGCTACACCTTC.

The chain links TRBV29-1 to TRBJ2-1; a possible D gene is TRBD1 (6 bases). The V end was cut by 0 bases, the J end by 6 bases, with 18 bases between. The CDR3 has 16 residues. In germline, CDR1 is SQVTM, CDR2 ANQGSEA. CDR3 residues: CSVEDLGQGWGNEQFF. CDR3 coding DNA: TGCAGCGTTGAAGATCTTGGGCAGGGGTGGGGCAATGAGCAGTTCTTC.

This clone was counted only a few times. The CDR3 loop reads CASSLSSGNIQYF. For the CDR3, the DNA is TGTGCCAGCAGCCTAAGTAGTGGAAACATTCAGTACTTC. The V call is TRBV7-9, the J call TRBJ2-4; no clear D gene. The CDR3 is 13 amino acids. Germline V gene data show CDR1 as SEHNR and CDR2 as FQNEAQ (reference sequence). Trimming shortened V by 5 bases and J by 6 bases, and 11 bases separated the two germline ends.

The gene calls are TRBV19 and TRBJ1-1; maybe TRBD1 (5 bases). V lost 6 bases and J 5 bases, leaving 16 bases between the germline ends. This CDR3 is built from 14 residues. CDR1 is LNHDA and CDR2 is SQIVND in the germline V gene (reference sequence). The CDR3 DNA reads as TGTGCCAGTAGGACATTTCAGGGCAATACTGAAGCTTTCTTT. Amino acids: CASRTFQGNTEAFF.

V usage is TRBV11-2 and J usage is TRBJ2-7; tentative D call: TRBD1 (5 bases). This CDR3 has 15 amino acids. CDR1 is SGHAT, CDR2 FQNNGV, per germline. The V and J ends lost 1 base and 3 bases respectively, with 13 bases between them. CDR3 in DNA: TGTGCCAGCAGCTTAGGGGGCAGGGCTTACTACGAGCAGTACTTC. As protein: CASSLGGRAYYEQYF.

The chain links TRBV5-1 to TRBJ1-4; 9 bases are a match to TRBD1. Trimming took 4 bases from V and 6 from J; bases not matched to a gene: 7. CDR3 length equals 15 residues. CDR1 and CDR2 from the germline V gene are SGHRS and YFSETQ. CDR3 sequence reads: CASSPNRGRDEKLFF. The CDR3 nucleotides read TGCGCCAGCAGCCCGAACAGGGGGCGCGATGAAAAACTGTTTTTT. The full variable domain, rest sourced from reference TRBV5-1 and TRBJ1-4, is KAGVTQTPRYLIKTRGQQVTLSCSPISGHRSVSWYQQTPGQGLQFLFEYFSETQRNKGNFPGRFSGRQFSNSRSEMNVSTLELGDSALYLCASSPNRGRDEKLFFGSGTQLSVL.

This clone was detected only once. This chain uses TRBV6-5 with TRBJ2-7; D gene ambiguous. Between the trimmed V and J ends, which lost 0 bases and 2 bases, there was a span of 8 bases. Per the germline V gene, CDR1 is MNHEY and CDR2 is SVGAGI. The CDR3 extends over 14 amino acids. The CDR3 reads CASSYSFPPYEQYF. In DNA form, the CDR3 reads TGTGCCAGCAGTTACTCGTTTCCGCCCTACGAGCAGTACTTC.

This chain uses TRBV7-9 with TRBJ2-4, with 9 positions matching TRBD1. Germline V CDR1 and CDR2: SEHNR, FQNEAQ (reference sequence). The CDR3 runs to 17 residues. Trimming removed 5 bases from V and 1 base from J; junction bases left unmatched: 9. CDR3 in DNA: TGTGCCAGCAGCCCCCGGGACAGGGTTGGTGCCAAAAACATTCAGTACTTC. Translated, it gives CASSPRDRVGAKNIQYF. Looking up the rest from reference TRBV7-9 and TRBJ2-4 gives the full variable domain: DTGVSQNPRHKITKRGQNVTFRCDPISEHNRLYWYRQTLGQGPEFLTYFQNEAQLEKSRLLSDRFSAERPKGSFSTLEIQRTEQGDSAMYLCASSPRDRVGAKNIQYFGAGTRLSVL.

Comment on this clone: The sample has other DNA sequences that encode this CDR3 too. The chain joins TRBV30 to TRBJ2-3; 8 nucleotides align to TRBD2. The CDR3 sequence is 16 residues long. The V gene end was trimmed by 5 bases and the J gene end by 3 bases; junction bases not matched to a gene: 13. Per the germline V gene, CDR1 is GTSNPN and CDR2 is SVGIG (reference sequence). CDR3 coding DNA: TGTGCCTGGGGGAGGGGAGTGAGCGGGGGTACAGATACGCAGTATTTT. This gives the protein CAWGRGVSGGTDTQYF.

This clone was found a few times. The same CDR3 can be traced to other DNA sequences in this sample. The V call is TRBV29-1, the J call TRBJ2-5, with D perhaps matching TRBD1 (7 bases). The CDR3 consists of 14 residues. V was clipped by 4 bases and J by 4 bases, with 16 bases between them. Per germline, CDR1 SQVTM and CDR2 ANQGSEA. The CDR3 loop is CSVVGAGGGETQYF. CDR3 DNA sequence: TGCAGCGTTGTTGGGGCAGGGGGAGGAGAGACCCAGTACTTC.

This clone came up a few times. The chain joins TRBV28 to TRBJ2-3; TRBD2 might be the D (5 bases). Germline values: CDR1 MDHEN, CDR2 SYDVKM. The CDR3 extends over 12 amino acids. V dropped 8 bases and J dropped 6 bases, with 12 bases sitting between them. CDR3 residues: CASGSPGDTQYF. The CDR3 DNA is TGTGCCAGCGGGAGTCCGGGGGATACGCAGTATTTT.

This sequence joins TRBV15 and TRBJ2-1, with 8 nucleotides matching TRBD2. The CDR3 is 19 residues long. The V gene end was trimmed by 4 bases and the J gene end by 0 bases; junction bases not matched to a gene: 14. CDR1 is LNHNV, CDR2 YYDKDF, per germline (reference sequence). The CDR3 loop is CATSKTGTSLPSSYNEQFF. The CDR3 nucleotides are TGTGCCACCAGCAAAACCGGGACTAGTTTGCCGAGCTCCTACAATGAGCAGTTCTTC.

This chain connects TRBV27 to TRBJ2-3; D may match TRBD1 or TRBD2 (5 bases each). Trimming took off 4 bases at V and 4 bases at J, with 12 bases between the two ends. CDR1 MNHEY and CDR2 SMNVEV come from the germline V gene (reference sequence). The CDR3 has 14 amino acids. In nucleotides, the CDR3 is TGTGCCAGCAGTTCCGGGACCTCTCCAGATACGCAGTATTTT. Its protein is CASSSGTSPDTQYF.

V usage is TRBV29-1 and J usage is TRBJ2-1; D may be TRBD2 (5 bases). The CDR3 runs 14 residues. V was cut by 2 bases and J by 0 bases, with 8 bases left in between. Germline CDR1 is SQVTM and CDR2 is ANQGSEA. The CDR3 loop is CSVELGSSYNEQFF. CDR3 DNA sequence: TGCAGCGTTGAATTGGGGAGCTCCTACAATGAGCAGTTCTTC.

The rearrangement links TRBV28 to TRBJ2-3; D is unresolved. This CDR3 has 15 residues. Per germline, CDR1 MDHEN and CDR2 SYDVKM. The V end was cut by 4 bases, the J end by 1 base, with 12 bases between. The CDR3 reads CASSWVRTGTDTQYF. The CDR3 nucleotides are TGTGCCAGCAGTTGGGTCAGAACTGGCACAGATACGCAGTATTTT.

J is TRBJ1-1 and V is TRBV30; D is unresolved. Trimming took off 6 bases at V and 11 bases at J, with 22 bases between the two ends. Germline CDR1 is GTSNPN and CDR2 is SVGIG (reference sequence). The CDR3 runs 13 residues. The CDR3 region is CACEPASTREAFF. The CDR3 DNA reads TGTGCCTGCGAACCGGCATCCACAAGGGAGGCTTTCTTT. Looking up the rest from reference TRBV30 and TRBJ1-1 gives the full variable domain: SQTIHQWPATLVQPVGSPLSLECTVEGTSNPNLYWYRQAAGRGLQLLFYSVGIGQISSEVPQNLSASRPQDRQFILSSKKLLLSDSGFYLCACEPASTREAFFGQGTRLTVV.

The J gene is TRBJ2-2, the V gene TRBV7-9, with 8 bases that match TRBD1. The CDR3 length is 15 residues. Germline V gene sequence: CDR1 SEHNR, CDR2 FQNEAQ (reference sequence). J gave up 5 bases and V 5 bases, and 7 bases lay outside the gene matches. For the CDR3, the DNA is TGTGCCAGCAGCCCGCCAGGGGGCACGACCGGGGAGCTGTTTTTT. Translating it yields CASSPPGGTTGELFF.

This clone appeared a few times. This sequence joins TRBV5-1 and TRBJ2-7; TRBD2 agrees at 12 bases. The V gene's germline CDR1 is SGHRS and CDR2 YFSETQ. This CDR3 contains 14 residues. The V gene end was trimmed by 0 bases and the J gene end by 6 bases; junction bases not matched to a gene: 1. CDR3 sequence: CASSLGTSGVEQYF. CDR3 nucleotides: TGCGCCAGCAGCTTGGGGACTAGCGGGGTCGAGCAGTACTTC. Filled out from reference TRBV5-1 and TRBJ2-7, the complete variable domain reads KAGVTQTPRYLIKTRGQQVTLSCSPISGHRSVSWYQQTPGQGLQFLFEYFSETQRNKGNFPGRFSGRQFSNSRSEMNVSTLELGDSALYLCASSLGTSGVEQYFGPGTRLTVT.

This clone was counted once. The rearrangement links TRBV7-2 to TRBJ2-1; perhaps D is TRBD1 or TRBD2 (5 bases each). The germline CDR1 and CDR2 sequences are SGHTA and FQGNSA. V was shortened by 1 base and J by 1 base, with 11 bases between the two germline ends. This CDR3 contains 16 residues. CDR3: CASSLGGGASYNEQFF. CDR3 DNA sequence: TGTGCCAGCAGCTTAGGTGGGGGAGCATCCTACAATGAGCAGTTCTTC.

The V call is TRBV5-1, the J call TRBJ1-2, with 10 nucleotides matching TRBD1. The V segment lost 2 bases and the J segment 8 bases; nucleotides outside the gene matches: 9. The length of the CDR3 is 15 residues. The V gene's germline CDR1 is SGHRS and CDR2 YFSETQ. The CDR3 nucleotides read TGCGCCAGCAGCTTACCCGGGACAGGGGAATACGGCTACACCTTC. Translated, it gives CASSLPGTGEYGYTF.